What follows describes a single T cell receptor (beta chain). In the source study's methods: Estimation of nucleated cell counts was performed using reference gene primer amplification. Repertoires were generated with immunoSEQ multiplex PCR, while TCRdb's copy carries only in-frame clones and drops some. V, J and clone size are taken as reported in that table, and D and trimming were inferred from the DNA itself. Among roughly 350,000 clones listed, around 85% were seen once. This entry comes from a study of blood T cell repertoires in COVID-19. Study-wide context: Nucleic acid was either cDNA or gDNA, and it came from T cells, B-cell-depleted T cells, or PBMCs.

Sequencing used peripheral blood. The source of this sequence is a woman aged 18-35 years with acute or convalescent COVID-19.

Here the CDR3 DNA reads TGTGCCAGCAGCGTAGGCCTACAGGGGGCAACGGAGACCCAGTACTTC. Protein sequence: CASSVGLQGATETQYF. The chain carries TRBV9 and TRBJ2-5, with 9 bases that match TRBD1. Trimming cost V 0 bases and J 5 bases; bases outside gene matches: 8. CDR1 is SGDLS, CDR2 YYNGEE, per germline. The CDR3 is 16 amino acids.